These T cell receptor beta chains were read from a single sample in a study of shared clonotypes between healthy human individuals. Here immunoSEQ multiplex PCR was the method, and the copy in TCRdb shows in-frame clones only, minus some. The sample yields approximately 710,000 clones, around 91% seen once. The sequenced sample consisted of memory CD8+ T cells from PBMCs. The receptors were gathered from a young man in good health. Some clones in this sample may be carry-over from other donors' samples. Each CDR3 is given with its conserved first and last residue. The listing skips clone size in some rows; elsewhere it reads once, few, many or a size class.

j_call v_call clone_size cdr3_aa
TRBJ2-7 TRBV30 NA CAWSETGIGNLYEQYF
TRBJ1-4 TRBV7-9 NA CASSPGPGQDNEKLFF
TRBJ1-3 TRBV10-3 NA CAISEPYITLTLGNTIYF
TRBJ2-2 TRBV6-1 NA CASRPRLVWELFF
TRBJ2-1 TRBV11-3 NA CASSSRQGLTNEQFF
TRBJ1-5 TRBV6-6 NA CASSYNRAPDQPQHF
TRBJ2-1 TRBV6-5 NA CASSYSVGGPHNEQFF
TRBJ2-7 TRBV29-1 NA CSVAGSSYEQYF
TRBJ2-1 TRBV18 NA CASSPERGTYNEQFF
TRBJ2-6 TRBV28 NA CASRDGGSSGANVLTF
TRBJ1-1 TRBV19 NA CASSTIWDSKNTEAFF
TRBJ1-4 TRBV13 NA CASSFAGEKLFF
TRBJ1-2 TRBV25-1 NA CASSPSLNYGYTF
TRBJ2-7 TRBV5-6 NA CASSSMVEQYF
TRBJ2-3 TRBV27 NA CASSSRREPPTDTQYF
TRBJ2-5 TRBV5-6 NA CASSEVGSETQYF
TRBJ2-1 TRBV11-3 NA CASSTTGTLYNEQFF
TRBJ2-2 TRBV19 NA CASSGIGTSGELFF
TRBJ2-7 TRBV23-1 once CASSLQGAPTYEQYF
TRBJ2-1 TRBV19 few CASIDRGGTDNEQFF
TRBJ2-7 TRBV7-7 NA CASSLSISSYEQYF
TRBJ2-7 TRBV9 NA CASRGPSSREQYF
TRBJ2-7 TRBV27 NA CASSHRGGSYEQYF
TRBJ1-4 TRBV5-4 NA CASSISGTNEKLFF
TRBJ1-1 TRBV6-1 once CASSEATWTEAFF
TRBJ2-6 TRBV30 NA CAWSVGSGANVLTF
TRBJ2-2 TRBV9 NA CASKREGRTGELFF
TRBJ1-4 TRBV28 NA CASSLWLEGVKEKLFF
TRBJ2-7 TRBV27 NA CASSRSVGGYEQYF
TRBJ2-1 TRBV5-1 NA CASSPRRGTLYNEQFF
TRBJ2-2 TRBV15 NA CATSRPGQTNTGELFF
TRBJ1-2 TRBV25-1 NA CASSHVGGNGYTF
TRBJ2-7 TRBV28 NA CASHTADRGLYEQYF
TRBJ2-7 TRBV28 NA CASSLGLFRGHHEQYF
TRBJ2-7 TRBV19 NA CASSPGSGTVYEQYF
TRBJ2-3 TRBV2 NA CASRKGHGFGDTQYF
TRBJ2-5 TRBV7-2 NA CASSSSGRKETQYF
TRBJ1-3 TRBV2 NA CASSEGWGSGNTIYF
TRBJ2-7 TRBV11-3 NA CASSLDGPTGEQYF
TRBJ2-7 TRBV13 NA CASSLGEGDEQYF
TRBJ2-1 TRBV27 NA CASSLLRSGEQFF
TRBJ1-2 TRBV4-2 NA CASSQVPPRDHTFYGYTF
NA TRBV5-6 once CASSPNPSAAYEQYF
TRBJ2-7 TRBV28 NA CASSLRRKAYEQYF
TRBJ2-6 TRBV28 NA CASSLSRDRADVLTF
TRBJ2-1 TRBV9 NA CASSDPGLRGEQFF
TRBJ2-1 TRBV27 NA CASSLSSWWDEQFF